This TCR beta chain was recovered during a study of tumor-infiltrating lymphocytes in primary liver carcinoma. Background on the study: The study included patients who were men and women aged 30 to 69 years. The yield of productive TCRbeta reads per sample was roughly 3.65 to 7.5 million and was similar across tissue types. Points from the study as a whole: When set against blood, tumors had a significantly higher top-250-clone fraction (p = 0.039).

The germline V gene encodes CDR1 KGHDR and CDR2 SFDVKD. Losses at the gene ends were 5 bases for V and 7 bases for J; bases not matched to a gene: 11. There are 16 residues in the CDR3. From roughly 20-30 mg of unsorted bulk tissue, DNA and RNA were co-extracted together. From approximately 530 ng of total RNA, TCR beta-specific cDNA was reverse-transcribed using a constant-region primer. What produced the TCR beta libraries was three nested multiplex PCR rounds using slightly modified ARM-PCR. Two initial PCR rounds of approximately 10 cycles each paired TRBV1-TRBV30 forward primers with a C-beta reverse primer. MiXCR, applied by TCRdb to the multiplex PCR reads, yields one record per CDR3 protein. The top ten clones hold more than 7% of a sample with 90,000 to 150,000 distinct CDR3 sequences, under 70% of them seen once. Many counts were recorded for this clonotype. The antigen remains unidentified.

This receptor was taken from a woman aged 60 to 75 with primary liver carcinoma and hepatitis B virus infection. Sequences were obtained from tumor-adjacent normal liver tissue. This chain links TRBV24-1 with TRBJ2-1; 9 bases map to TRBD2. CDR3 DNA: TGTGCCACCAGTGCCGTACTAGGCGGGAGGGGAAATGAGCAGTTCTTC. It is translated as CATSAVLGGRGNEQFF.